This T cell receptor beta chain emerged from a study of T cell changes during pregnancy in multiple sclerosis. Only in-frame clones appear in the TCRdb table, and some are missing; sequencing was by immunoSEQ multiplex PCR. The data contain roughly 53,000 clones, 92% of them singletons. The sequence was collected from a female donor in good health, enrolled as a control in a pregnancy study. The material was CD4+ T cells from peripheral blood mononuclear cells, obtained in the second trimester of pregnancy.

CDR3: CASSLARTPSTDTQYF. The CDR3 nucleotides read TGCGCCAGCAGCTTGGCCAGAACACCTAGCACAGATACGCAGTATTTT. This chain links TRBV5-1 with TRBJ2-3; D is unclear. The CDR3 length is 16 residues. CDR1 is SGHRS, CDR2 YFSETQ, per germline. With 0 bases removed from V and 0 bases from J, the gap between germline ends came to 11 bases.